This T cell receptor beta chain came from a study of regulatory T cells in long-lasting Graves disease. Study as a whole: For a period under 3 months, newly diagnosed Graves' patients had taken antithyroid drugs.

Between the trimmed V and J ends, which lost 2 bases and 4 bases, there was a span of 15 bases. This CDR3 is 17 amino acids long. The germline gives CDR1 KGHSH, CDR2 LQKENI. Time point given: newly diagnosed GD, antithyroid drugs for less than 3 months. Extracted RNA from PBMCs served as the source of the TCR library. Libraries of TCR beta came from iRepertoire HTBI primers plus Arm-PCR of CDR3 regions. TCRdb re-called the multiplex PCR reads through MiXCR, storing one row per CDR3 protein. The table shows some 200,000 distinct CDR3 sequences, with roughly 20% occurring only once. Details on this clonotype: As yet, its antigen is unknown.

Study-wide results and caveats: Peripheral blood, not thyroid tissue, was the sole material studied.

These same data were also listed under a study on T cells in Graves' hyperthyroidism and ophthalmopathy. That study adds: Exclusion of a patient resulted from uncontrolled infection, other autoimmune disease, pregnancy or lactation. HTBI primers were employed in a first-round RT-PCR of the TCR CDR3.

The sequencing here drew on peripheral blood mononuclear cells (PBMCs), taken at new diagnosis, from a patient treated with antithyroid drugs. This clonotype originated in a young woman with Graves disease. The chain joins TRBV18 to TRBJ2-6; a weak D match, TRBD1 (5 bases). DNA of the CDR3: TGTGCCAGCTCACCATCCCTAGGGGCCTACGGGGCCAACGTCCTGACTTTC. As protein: CASSPSLGAYGANVLTF.